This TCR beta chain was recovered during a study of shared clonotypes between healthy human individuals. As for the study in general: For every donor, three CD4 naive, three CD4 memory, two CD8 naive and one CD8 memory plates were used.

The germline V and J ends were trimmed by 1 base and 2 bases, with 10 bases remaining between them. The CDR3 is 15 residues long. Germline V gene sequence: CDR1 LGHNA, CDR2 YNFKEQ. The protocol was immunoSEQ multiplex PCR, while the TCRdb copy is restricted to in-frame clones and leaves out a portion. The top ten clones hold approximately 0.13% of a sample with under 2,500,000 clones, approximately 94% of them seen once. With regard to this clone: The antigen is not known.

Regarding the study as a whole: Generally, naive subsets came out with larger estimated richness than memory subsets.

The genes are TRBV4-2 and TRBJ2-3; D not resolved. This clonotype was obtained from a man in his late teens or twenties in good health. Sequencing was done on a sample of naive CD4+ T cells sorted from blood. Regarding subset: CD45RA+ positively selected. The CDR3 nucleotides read TGTGCCAGCAGCCAAGGGGCGGAGACCACAGATACGCAGTATTTT. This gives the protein CASSQGAETTDTQYF.